The entry that follows covers one T cell receptor (beta chain) sequence. What it recognizes is unknown. The V gene's germline CDR1 is MDHEN and CDR2 SYDVKM. V was pared by 5 bases and J by 5 bases, with 15 bases of the junction left unmatched. This CDR3 contains 16 residues. These data belong to a study of cytomegalovirus exposure and HLA in healthy donors. Study findings and constraints: Investigators reported 150 to 200 TCR beta chains as tied to cytomegalovirus.

In the PCR, 60 Vbeta and 13 Jbeta primers were used. Using immunoSEQ multiplex PCR, the repertoire was profiled, and TCRdb retains in-frame clones only, with some absent. The data hold around 130,000 clones, with approximately 74% observed a single time. The sample taken for sequencing was PBMCs. The clonotype comes from a middle-aged man in good health and CMV-seropositive. V and J are TRBV28 and TRBJ2-7; 7 nucleotides match TRBD2. As DNA, the CDR3 is TGTGCCAGCAGTGTCAATAAAATGGGAGGGCCGGACGAGCAGTACTTC. Protein: CASSVNKMGGPDEQYF.